Presented here are 11 T cell receptor beta chains from one specimen sequenced in a study of response to subunit inactivated influenza vaccine. TCRdb called the RT-PCR reads again in MiXCR, with one record for every CDR3 protein. The data hold roughly 700,000 distinct CDR3 sequences, with around 14% observed a single time. This specimen was PBMCs from blood, taken 14 to 15 days before vaccination. Every receptor here comes from a man between 45 and 60 years old who received an inactivated influenza vaccine.

V gene TRBV10-3 combines with J gene TRBJ2-3; D assignment may be TRBD1 or TRBD2 (5 bases each). Germline-derived CDR1 and CDR2 are ENHRY and SYGVKD. With 1 base removed from V and 4 bases from J, the gap between germline ends came to 18 bases. The CDR3 runs to 17 residues. The CDR3 here is CAISELGTQRWADTQYF. CDR3 nucleotides: TGTGCCATCAGTGAGTTGGGGACCCAGAGGTGGGCAGATACGCAGTATTTT.

A few counts support this clonotype. The genes are TRBV11-2 and TRBJ1-1, with a weak D call TRBD1 (6 bases). Trimming removed 1 base from V and 1 base from J, with 13 bases in between. Looked up from germline, CDR1 is SGHAT and CDR2 is FQNNGV. The CDR3 covers 16 residues. CDR3: CASSLGFSGANTEAFF. The DNA for the CDR3 is TGTGCCAGCAGCTTAGGATTTTCAGGGGCGAACACTGAAGCTTTCTTT.

This clonotype was recorded a few times. V and J are TRBV27 and TRBJ1-4, with 9 nucleotides matching TRBD1. Germline CDR1 MNHEY, CDR2 SMNVEV (reference sequence). CDR3 length: 15 residues. V lost 2 bases and J lost 7; bases outside the gene matches: 5. The CDR3 protein is CASSLGGQGFEKLFF. The CDR3 bases are TGTGCCAGCAGTTTAGGGGGACAGGGTTTTGAAAAACTGTTTTTT.

This clonotype was detected a few times. The J gene is TRBJ1-2, the V gene TRBV7-2; D gene ambiguous. This CDR3 spans 13 amino acids. Germline CDR1 SGHTA, CDR2 FQGNSA. Trimming took off 5 bases at V and 4 bases at J, with 11 bases between the two ends. CDR3 sequence reads: CASSDAMVYGYTF. The CDR3 region has the DNA TGTGCCAGCAGCGATGCTATGGTCTATGGCTACACCTTC. Full variable domain (remainder filled in from reference TRBV7-2 and TRBJ1-2): GAGVSQSPSNKVTEKGKDVELRCDPISGHTALYWYRQSLGQGLEFLIYFQGNSAPDKSGLPSDRFSAERTGGSVSTLTIQRTQQEDSAVYLCASSDAMVYGYTFGSGTRLTVV.

The chain is built from TRBV24-1 and TRBJ2-5; 8 nucleotides line up with TRBD1. The CDR3 consists of 14 residues. V was pared by 4 bases and J by 5 bases, with 5 bases of the junction left unmatched. Germline assignment: CDR1 KGHDR and CDR2 SFDVKD. DNA for the CDR3: TGTGCCACCAGTGACCCGACAGGGGTTGAGACCCAGTACTTC. Residues: CATSDPTGVETQYF.

This chain links TRBV11-2 with TRBJ2-1, with 8 bases aligning to TRBD2. The J segment lost 7 bases and the V segment lost 3 bases, leaving 23 bases of the junction unmatched. Germline V CDR1 and CDR2: SGHAT, FQNNGV. This CDR3 is built from 20 residues. The CDR3 reads CASSFFGLPSFWASGNEQFF. The CDR3 DNA reads as TGTGCCAGCAGCTTTTTCGGTTTACCCTCCTTTTGGGCTAGCGGGAATGAGCAGTTCTTC.

J is TRBJ2-7 and V is TRBV20-1; D not resolved. The V gene's germline CDR1 is DFQATT and CDR2 SNEGSKA (reference sequence). The V gene lost 3 bases and the J gene lost 4 bases, with 10 bases spanning the gap. This CDR3 has 12 amino acids. The CDR3 DNA follows: TGCAGTGCTAGCTTGGTCCGATACGAGCAGTACTTC. This codes for CSASLVRYEQYF.

Written as DNA, the CDR3 is TGTGCCAGCAGCCAGATTCCCGGGACTAGCGGGGGGGCATTGGAGACCCAGTACTTC. Amino acids: CASSQIPGTSGGALETQYF. The chain recombines TRBV3-1 with TRBJ2-5, with 16 bases aligning to TRBD2. After removal of 3 bases from V and 5 bases from J, the junction contained 12 bases not matched to a gene. In germline, CDR1 is LGHDT, CDR2 YNNKEL (reference sequence). The CDR3 covers 19 residues.

This clonotype was counted ten times or more. This sequence joins TRBV20-1 and TRBJ2-5, with 10 bases that match TRBD2. The CDR3 is 14 residues long. V lost 6 bases, J lost 4 bases, and 8 bases stayed unmatched. CDR1 DFQATT and CDR2 SNEGSKA come from the germline V gene (reference sequence). DNA of the CDR3: TGCAGTGCCGAAGGCTTAGCGGGAGGAGAGACCCAGTACTTC. Its protein is CSAEGLAGGETQYF.

This clonotype was recorded a few times. The CDR3 DNA follows: TGTGCCAGCAGCCGTACGCGGGGTCTGAACAATGAGCAGTTCTTC. The encoded protein is CASSRTRGLNNEQFF. This rearrangement joins TRBV6-2 or TRBV6-3 to TRBJ2-1, with D possibly being TRBD2 (6 bases). The CDR3 spans 15 residues. V was cut by 6 bases and J by 5 bases, with 17 bases left in between. The germline V gene encodes CDR1 MNHEY and CDR2 SVGEGT.

This clonotype was observed a handful of times. The chain uses TRBV5-1 and TRBJ2-6; D is perhaps TRBD1 (5 bases). CDR1 and CDR2 (germline): SGHRS, YFSETQ. Trimming removed 4 bases at V and 4 bases at J, with 12 bases between. The CDR3 length is 15 residues. The CDR3 coding sequence is TGCGCCAGCAGCCCCCTGGGGCCCGGGGCCAACGTCCTGACTTTC. Translated, it gives CASSPLGPGANVLTF.